The 22 T cell receptor beta chains below come from one sample, sequenced in a study of shared clonotypes between healthy human individuals. Produced via immunoSEQ multiplex PCR; TCRdb's table is partial and in-frame only. The sample includes roughly 720,000 clones, roughly 87% of them seen just once. The sequenced sample was memory CD8+ T cells from PBMCs. As for subset: CD45RO+ cells pooled with CCR7-negative TemRA cells. The receptors originated from a man aged 18 to 30 in good health. Some clones in this sample may be carry-over from other donors' samples.

This clone was seen a single time. Other DNA sequences from this sample encode an identical CDR3 as well. This chain links TRBV13 with TRBJ1-1; D unresolved. Germline V lookup: CDR1 PRHDT, CDR2 FYEKMQ (reference sequence). V was pared by 0 bases and J by 0 bases, with 2 bases between. The CDR3 sequence is 13 residues long. In DNA form, the CDR3 reads TGTGCCAGCAGCTTAGGGATGAACACTGAAGCTTTCTTT. Translation gives CASSLGMNTEAFF.

This clone was seen only once. This chain connects TRBV25-1 to TRBJ1-2; D gene ambiguous. The V gene lost 1 base and the J gene lost 1 base, with 13 bases spanning the gap. Germline V gene lookup returns CDR1 MGHDK and CDR2 SYGVNS. This CDR3 has 16 amino acids. This CDR3 is CASSESRRLFNYGYTF. The CDR3 DNA sequence: TGTGCCAGCAGTGAATCAAGGCGCCTCTTTAACTATGGCTACACCTTC.

V is TRBV19 and J is TRBJ2-7, with 13 bases lining up with TRBD2. Unmatched junction bases numbered 10, after V lost 1 base and J lost 7 bases. The germline gives CDR1 LNHDA, CDR2 SQIVND (reference sequence). The CDR3 has 17 residues. CDR3 nucleotide sequence: TGTGCCAGTAGTATAGGACAGCCACGGACTAGCGGGAGTGAGCAGTACTTC. Amino acids: CASSIGQPRTSGSEQYF. Complete variable domain (other parts from reference TRBV19 and TRBJ2-7): DGGITQSPKYLFRKEGQNVTLSCEQNLNHDAMYWYRQDPGQGLRLIYYSQIVNDFQKGDIAEGYSVSREKKESFPLTVTSAQKNPTAFYLCASSIGQPRTSGSEQYFGPGTRLTVT.

The V gene is TRBV13, the J gene TRBJ1-2; D gene ambiguous. CDR1 and CDR2 (germline): PRHDT, FYEKMQ (reference sequence). The CDR3 is made up of 14 amino acids. V was cut by 6 bases and J by 2 bases, with 13 bases left in between. CDR3 DNA sequence: TGTGCCAGCAGTTTTGGGAACGCGAACTATGGCTACACCTTC. It translates to CASSFGNANYGYTF.

The chain is built from TRBV7-6 and TRBJ2-7; 7 bases are shared with TRBD1. CDR1 and CDR2 from the germline V gene are SGHVS and FNYEAQ. V dropped 3 bases and J dropped 3; count of bases not matched to a gene: 2. The CDR3 sequence is 13 residues long. The CDR3 here is CASSFNRGYEQYF. In DNA, the CDR3 is TGTGCCAGCAGCTTCAACAGGGGCTACGAGCAGTACTTC.

V and J are TRBV13 and TRBJ2-5, with D perhaps matching TRBD1 or TRBD2 (6 bases each). The CDR3 length is 15 residues. V lost 5 bases and J 3 bases, leaving 16 bases between the germline ends. Germline CDR1 and CDR2: PRHDT and FYEKMQ (reference sequence). CDR3 sequence (DNA): TGTGCCAGCAGCCAAAGGGGGACTGCCAAAGAGACCCAGTACTTC. This translates into CASSQRGTAKETQYF.

This clone has more than one count but fewer than ten. The chain carries TRBV6-6 and TRBJ2-3; D uncertain. The germline V gene encodes CDR1 MNHNY and CDR2 SVGAGI (reference sequence). V lost 7 bases, J lost 2 bases, and 7 bases lay in between. This CDR3 comprises 12 residues. The CDR3, as DNA: TGTGCCAGCAACGATTTCACAGATACGCAGTATTTT. This codes for CASNDFTDTQYF.

J is TRBJ1-1 and V is TRBV7-9; no clear D. The germline V and J ends were trimmed by 5 bases and 3 bases, with 22 bases remaining between them. Germline CDR1 is SEHNR and CDR2 is FQNEAQ (reference sequence). CDR3 length: 17 amino acids. The DNA of the CDR3 is TGTGCCAGCAGCCACCCTCTGGTCGGGAGGTTGGACACTGAAGCTTTCTTT. Encoded protein: CASSHPLVGRLDTEAFF.

On this clone: Additional DNA sequences in this sample encode the identical CDR3. This sequence joins TRBV5-4 and TRBJ2-1; D not certain. Trimming stripped 4 bases from V and 2 bases from J, with 7 bases between. The CDR3 contains 13 residues. Germline V gives CDR1 SGHNT, CDR2 YYREEE (reference sequence). The CDR3 nucleotides are TGTGCCAGCAGCCCGAGAGCCTACAATGAGCAGTTCTTC. Its protein product is CASSPRAYNEQFF.

The chain carries TRBV19 and TRBJ2-7; weak D call: TRBD1 (5 bases). Germline CDR1 LNHDA, CDR2 SQIVND (reference sequence). V dropped 6 bases and J dropped 5 bases, with 17 bases sitting between them. The CDR3 is made up of 14 amino acids. This CDR3 reads CASRAPTGAHEQYF. CDR3 nucleotides: TGTGCCAGTAGAGCCCCTACAGGTGCCCACGAGCAGTACTTC.

The chain links TRBV27 to TRBJ2-7, with D tentatively TRBD1 (5 bases). This CDR3 region has 13 residues. Trimming left V 5 bases short and J 2 bases short, with 10 bases between. Germline lookup yields CDR1 MNHEY and CDR2 SMNVEV (reference sequence). For the CDR3, the DNA is TGTGCCAGCAGTCTGACAGTTACCTACGAGCAGTACTTC. Protein sequence: CASSLTVTYEQYF.

The sample holds a few counts of this clone. This chain joins TRBV11-2 and TRBJ2-3; TRBD1 is a possible D gene (5 bases). Germline loops: CDR1 SGHAT, CDR2 FQNNGV. This CDR3 region has 16 residues. Trimming shortened V by 1 base and J by 4 bases, and 15 bases separated the two germline ends. In DNA, the CDR3 is TGTGCCAGCAGCTTAGGCTACAGGTTGAGCGCAGATACGCAGTATTTT. Translating gives CASSLGYRLSADTQYF.

In its sample, this clone was seen a few times. The genes are TRBV6-5 and TRBJ1-1; D call uncertain. Germline-derived CDR1 and CDR2 are MNHEY and SVGAGI. Trimming took 0 bases from V and 6 from J, leaving 8 bases between them. CDR3 size: 13 residues. CDR3 in DNA: TGTGCCAGCAGTTACTCGGGGTACGCTGAAGCTTTCTTT. Protein: CASSYSGYAEAFF.

This chain uses TRBV11-2 with TRBJ1-4, with D possibly being TRBD1 (5 bases). V dropped 5 bases and J dropped 5 bases, with 12 bases sitting between them. There are 14 residues in the CDR3. CDR1 and CDR2 (germline): SGHAT, FQNNGV. In nucleotides, the CDR3 is TGTGCCAGCAGCCGGAGACAGTCAAATGAAAAACTGTTTTTT. Translating it yields CASSRRQSNEKLFF.

CDR3 residues: CASSFIRDFRSYEQYF. The CDR3 region has the DNA TGTGCCAGCAGCTTCATCCGAGACTTCAGATCCTACGAGCAGTACTTC. This rearrangement joins TRBV7-9 to TRBJ2-7; D is unresolved. The CDR3 runs to 16 residues. Trimming shortened V by 3 bases and J by 1 base, and 16 bases separated the two germline ends. Germline values: CDR1 SEHNR, CDR2 FQNEAQ (reference sequence). The variable domain in full, completed from reference TRBV7-9 and TRBJ2-7, reads DTGVSQNPRHKITKRGQNVTFRCDPISEHNRLYWYRQTLGQGPEFLTYFQNEAQLEKSRLLSDRFSAERPKGSFSTLEIQRTEQGDSAMYLCASSFIRDFRSYEQYFGPGTRLTVT.

This clone came up once. The V call is TRBV11-2, the J call TRBJ1-6, with a tentative D call TRBD1 (6 bases). Germline-derived CDR1 and CDR2 are SGHAT and FQNNGV. The CDR3 is 14 residues long. Trimming left V 4 bases short and J 7 bases short, with 11 bases between. The CDR3: CASSYTTGNSPLHF. As DNA, the CDR3 is TGTGCCAGCAGCTATACTACAGGGAATTCACCCCTCCACTTT.

V is TRBV9 and J is TRBJ2-7, with 10 bases lining up with TRBD2. Germline V gives CDR1 SGDLS, CDR2 YYNGEE. Unmatched junction bases numbered 9, after V lost 3 bases and J lost 9 bases. CDR3 size: 14 residues. The CDR3 region has the DNA TGTGCCAGCAGCGCGGAGCTAGCGGGAGTGGGGCAGTACTTC. It is translated as CASSAELAGVGQYF.

About this clone itself: Other DNA sequences from this sample encode an identical CDR3 as well. The chain uses TRBV11-2 and TRBJ2-7, with D maybe TRBD2 (6 bases). The CDR3 totals 14 residues. Per germline, CDR1 SGHAT and CDR2 FQNNGV. With 3 bases removed from V and 1 base from J, the gap between germline ends came to 10 bases. The CDR3 reads CASSLAGRSYEQYF. CDR3 coding DNA: TGTGCCAGCAGCTTGGCGGGAAGATCCTACGAGCAGTACTTC.

The V gene is TRBV7-9, the J gene TRBJ2-1, with a tentative D call TRBD1 (6 bases). This CDR3 comprises 12 residues. Germline V gene lookup returns CDR1 SEHNR and CDR2 FQNEAQ (reference sequence). V was pared by 4 bases and J by 15 bases, with 16 bases between. CDR3 DNA: TGTGCCAGCAGCTCCTGGGGGCTAGGGTGGTTCTTC. This codes for CASSSWGLGWFF.

V usage is TRBV27 and J usage is TRBJ2-7; D gene unclear. CDR1 and CDR2 from the germline V gene are MNHEY and SMNVEV (reference sequence). The CDR3 has 15 amino acids. Trimming shortened V by 8 bases and J by 2 bases, and 19 bases separated the two germline ends. The CDR3 coding sequence is TGTGCCAGCGCGACCTTCCGCCCGACGACCTACGAGCAGTACTTC. Translation: CASATFRPTTYEQYF.

The V gene is TRBV7-9, the J gene TRBJ2-4, with D unresolved. V lost 1 base, J lost 0 bases, and 4 bases lay in between. The V gene's germline CDR1 is SEHNR and CDR2 FQNEAQ (reference sequence). The CDR3 length is 14 residues. The CDR3 protein is CASSLGEAKNIQYF. The CDR3 DNA is TGTGCCAGCAGCTTAGGCGAAGCCAAAAACATTCAGTACTTC.

This clone was detected only once. The rearrangement joins TRBV7-3 to TRBJ2-2; 8 bases fit TRBD2. Germline CDR1 and CDR2: SGHTA and FQGTGA. The CDR3 runs to 14 residues. J was trimmed by 5 bases and V by 2 bases; bases with no gene match: 1. CDR3 amino acids: CASSLSSGTGELFF. CDR3 coding DNA: TGTGCCAGCAGCTTATCTAGCGGGACCGGGGAGCTGTTTTTT.